These 23 T cell receptor beta chains were all obtained from the same sample, sequenced in a study of T-cell memory formation after mild COVID-19. TCRdb reprocessed the 5' RACE reads with MiXCR, giving one entry per CDR3 protein. Among some 120,000 distinct CDR3 sequences listed, over 15% were seen once. Sequenced sample: PBMCs or a T cell subset sorted from them (not recorded which). The receptors originated from a man between 18 and 29 years old who had mild COVID-19 (a few samples of this study predate the infection). Cell type and time point are not known.

This rearrangement joins TRBV24-1 to TRBJ2-1; TRBD1 matches at 9 bases. V dropped 5 bases and J dropped 8; count of bases not matched to a gene: 21. The CDR3 contains 19 residues. Germline-derived CDR1 and CDR2 are KGHDR and SFDVKD. The CDR3 region is CATSGGTGQGTSDNDEQFF. The CDR3 DNA follows: TGTGCCACCAGTGGGGGGACGGGACAGGGTACCTCGGACAATGATGAGCAGTTCTTC.

This clonotype was detected only once. This sequence joins TRBV3-1 and TRBJ2-3; a weak D match, TRBD1 (5 bases). This CDR3 has 14 residues. Trimming shortened V by 6 bases and J by 6 bases, and 16 bases separated the two germline ends. CDR1 is LGHDT, CDR2 YNNKEL, per germline (reference sequence). The CDR3 region has the DNA TGTGCCAGCAGTCTTTTGGAACCAGGGGATACGCAGTATTTT. The encoded protein is CASSLLEPGDTQYF.

There are a few counts of this clonotype. V usage is TRBV12-3 or TRBV12-4 and J usage is TRBJ2-7; D call uncertain. There are 13 residues in the CDR3. Trimming pared 2 bases from V and 6 bases from J, leaving 11 bases between. This CDR3 reads CASSLWAGGEQYV. For the CDR3, the DNA is TGTGCCAGCAGTTTATGGGCAGGCGGCGAGCAGTACGTC.

This CDR3 reads CASSLAPGQGSEQYV. For the CDR3, the DNA is TGTGCCAGCAGCTTGGCCCCCGGACAGGGTAGCGAGCAGTACGTC. V is TRBV5-6 and J is TRBJ2-7; 8 bases are shared with TRBD1. Germline CDR1 SGHDT, CDR2 YYEEEE. CDR3 length: 15 residues. V shed 0 bases, J shed 6 bases, and the junction held 8 bases outside the gene matches.

J is TRBJ2-3 and V is TRBV12-5; perhaps TRBD2 as D (6 bases). Germline V gives CDR1 LGHNT, CDR2 FRNRAP. The length of the CDR3 is 14 residues. With 6 bases removed from V and 2 bases from J, the gap between germline ends came to 12 bases. This CDR3 reads CASGSRGTTDTQYF. DNA for the CDR3: TGTGCTAGTGGCTCACGGGGGACCACAGATACGCAGTATTTT.

This clonotype turned up a few times. This rearrangement joins TRBV5-1 to TRBJ1-1; D is ambiguous. The CDR3 has 12 residues. Germline CDR1 is SGHRS and CDR2 is YFSETQ. The V end was cut by 6 bases, the J end by 2 bases, with 8 bases between. The CDR3 sequence: CASTRSNTEAFF. For the CDR3, the DNA is TGCGCCAGCACTAGGAGCAACACTGAAGCTTTCTTT. Complete variable domain (other parts from reference TRBV5-1 and TRBJ1-1): KAGVTQTPRYLIKTRGQQVTLSCSPISGHRSVSWYQQTPGQGLQFLFEYFSETQRNKGNFPGRFSGRQFSNSRSEMNVSTLELGDSALYLCASTRSNTEAFFGQGTRLTVV.

The chain links TRBV6-5 to TRBJ1-6; D gene uncertain. Trimming cost V 2 bases and J 3 bases, with 14 bases left between them. Germline V gene lookup returns CDR1 MNHEY and CDR2 SVGAGI. The CDR3 has 17 residues. CDR3 nucleotides: TGTGCCAGCAGTTACCGCCTCCTTGGAAGCTATAATTCACCCCTCCACTTT. It specifies CASSYRLLGSYNSPLHF.

This clonotype showed up just a few times. The chain employs TRBV29-1 and TRBJ2-2, with 9 bases lining up with TRBD1. J was trimmed by 6 bases and V by 7 bases; bases with no gene match: 3. Germline CDR1 reads SQVTM; CDR2 reads ANQGSEA. This CDR3 comprises 12 residues. The DNA of the CDR3 is TGCAGCGGCGGACAGGGGCCCGGGGAGCTGTTTTTT. This encodes CSGGQGPGELFF.

V usage is TRBV28 and J usage is TRBJ2-5; 8 nucleotides agree with TRBD1. Trimming at V came to 8 bases and at J to 1 base, leaving 6 bases not matched to a gene. CDR1 is MDHEN, CDR2 SYDVKM, per germline. CDR3 size: 14 residues. CDR3 residues: CASFPGQAQETQYF. CDR3 sequence (DNA): TGTGCCAGCTTTCCGGGACAGGCCCAAGAGACCCAGTACTTC. Looking up the rest from reference TRBV28 and TRBJ2-5 gives the full variable domain: DVKVTQSSRYLVKRTGEKVFLECVQDMDHENMFWYRQDPGLGLRLIYFSYDVKMKEKGDIPEGYSVSREKKERFSLILESASTNQTSMYLCASFPGQAQETQYFGPGTRLLVL.

The chain employs TRBV7-8 and TRBJ1-3; 9 bases are shared with TRBD1. The J segment lost 1 base and the V segment lost 5 bases, leaving 6 bases of the junction unmatched. Germline V gene sequence: CDR1 SGHVS, CDR2 FQNEAQ. The CDR3 has 16 residues. Here the CDR3 DNA reads TGTGCCAGCAGCCCAGTACAGGGGGCTTCTGGAAACACCATATATTTT. Its translation: CASSPVQGASGNTIYF.

The gene calls are TRBV5-1 and TRBJ1-2; D is uncertain. Germline lookup yields CDR1 SGHRS and CDR2 YFSETQ. The CDR3 length is 13 residues. Deletions cut 4 bases from V and 7 bases from J, with 14 bases between. The CDR3 protein is CASSLGLDRGYTF. In nucleotides, the CDR3 is TGCGCCAGCAGCCTCGGTCTGGACCGTGGCTACACCTTC.

This chain links TRBV9 with TRBJ2-2, with D maybe TRBD1 (5 bases). This CDR3 is 16 amino acids long. The germline V gene has CDR1 SGDLS and CDR2 YYNGEE. The V end lost 0 bases, the J end lost 3 bases, and 12 bases lay between the germline ends. The CDR3 DNA reads TGTGCCAGCAGCGTAGATCCGCAGGGCTACACCGGGGAGCTGTTTTTT. The encoded protein is CASSVDPQGYTGELFF.

This chain connects TRBV12-3 or TRBV12-4 to TRBJ2-2; tentatively, D is TRBD2 (5 bases). The CDR3 is made up of 19 amino acids. V lost 6 bases and J lost 1, with 24 bases in between. The CDR3 is CASRSPRAGILVNTGELFF. The CDR3 DNA is TGTGCCAGCAGGTCCCCGAGGGCCGGCATACTGGTGAACACCGGGGAGCTGTTTTTT.

This chain connects TRBV5-6 to TRBJ1-1; D call uncertain. The CDR3 extends over 14 amino acids. The germline gives CDR1 SGHDT, CDR2 YYEEEE. V lost 3 bases and J 4 bases, leaving 13 bases between the germline ends. CDR3 region: CASSYGEWSTEAFF. CDR3 coding DNA: TGTGCCAGCAGCTACGGGGAGTGGTCCACTGAAGCTTTCTTT.

Only a few counts were recorded for this clonotype. V gene TRBV19 combines with J gene TRBJ2-5, with 9 bases identical to TRBD1. This CDR3 contains 14 residues. V gave up 5 bases and J gave up 6 bases; unmatched junction bases: 7. The germline V gene has CDR1 LNHDA and CDR2 SQIVND (reference sequence). The CDR3 loop reads CASSAKQGAQTQYF. In nucleotides, the CDR3 is TGTGCCAGTAGTGCGAAACAGGGGGCGCAGACCCAGTACTTC.

This clonotype is labeled as medium-sized. This chain links TRBV9 with TRBJ2-3; D is unclear. Between the trimmed V and J ends, which lost 2 bases and 5 bases, there was a span of 15 bases. This CDR3 region has 15 residues. Germline assignment: CDR1 SGDLS and CDR2 YYNGEE. The CDR3 here is CASSVGPQGGDTQYF. DNA for the CDR3: TGTGCCAGCAGCGTCGGGCCCCAAGGCGGAGATACGCAGTATTTT. Full variable domain (outside the CDR3, taken from reference TRBV9 and TRBJ2-3): DSGVTQTPKHLITATGQRVTLRCSPRSGDLSVYWYQQSLDQGLQFLIQYYNGEERAKGNILERFSAQQFPDLHSELNLSSLELGDSALYFCASSVGPQGGDTQYFGPGTRLTVL.

Notes on this clonotype: The junction differs from germline at one of its ends, possibly a read error. The CDR3 DNA follows: TGCGCCAGCAGCTTGGACACCGGGGAGCTGTCTTTT. Translation: CASSLDTGELSF. This chain links TRBV5-1 with TRBJ2-2, with a tentative D call TRBD2 (5 bases). The length of the CDR3 is 12 residues. Germline lookup yields CDR1 SGHRS and CDR2 YFSETQ.

This clonotype was found a few times. This chain uses TRBV6-1 with TRBJ2-5; 7 nucleotides agree with TRBD1. The J segment lost 5 bases and the V segment lost 5 bases, leaving 11 bases of the junction unmatched. Germline V lookup: CDR1 MNHNS, CDR2 SASEGT. The CDR3 has 15 residues. The CDR3 loop is CASSRQGVFQETQYF. As DNA, the CDR3 is TGTGCCAGCAGTCGACAGGGTGTATTCCAGGAGACCCAGTACTTC.

Details on this clonotype: Since no conserved phenylalanine or tryptophan closes the CDR3, a read error is the likely cause. This CDR3 reads CASSLDIGRRETQYL. CDR3 bases: TGCGCCAGCAGCTTGGACATCGGGCGGAGAGAGACCCAGTACTTA. The chain combines TRBV5-1 with TRBJ2-5; no definite D call. Trimming removed 0 bases at V and 4 bases at J, with 13 bases between. Germline lookup yields CDR1 SGHRS and CDR2 YFSETQ. The CDR3 loop spans 15 amino acids.

The chain recombines TRBV9 with TRBJ1-4; 7 bases line up with TRBD1. V trimming: 2 bases; J trimming: 0 bases; junction bases outside the gene matches: 1. Germline V gene data show CDR1 as SGDLS and CDR2 as YYNGEE. The CDR3 sequence is 15 residues long. CDR3 coding DNA: TGTGCCAGCAGCGTCCAGGGGGCAACTAATGAAAAACTGTTTTTT. This sequence encodes CASSVQGATNEKLFF.

The rearrangement links TRBV4-1 to TRBJ2-1; D remains unclear. This CDR3 is built from 16 residues. Trimming shortened V by 3 bases and J by 7 bases, and 19 bases separated the two germline ends. The germline gives CDR1 MGHRA, CDR2 YSYEKL. As DNA, the CDR3 is TGCGCCAGCAGCCAGAGAGTCCTGGGTAGGGAAAATGAGCAGTTCTTC. Its translation is CASSQRVLGRENEQFF.

The chain carries TRBV29-1 and TRBJ2-1; D call uncertain. Deletions cut 6 bases from V and 1 base from J, with 7 bases between. From germline, CDR1 is SQVTM and CDR2 ANQGSEA. CDR3 size: 12 residues. The CDR3 sequence: CSVAWSYNEQFF. The CDR3 region has the DNA TGCAGCGTGGCCTGGTCCTACAATGAGCAGTTCTTC.

The V gene is TRBV15, the J gene TRBJ2-7; TRBD2 agrees at 7 bases. The CDR3 is made up of 13 amino acids. CDR1 and CDR2 from the germline V gene are LNHNV and YYDKDF (reference sequence). Trimming at V came to 3 bases and at J to 7 bases, leaving 6 bases not matched to a gene. Here the CDR3 reads CATSSGLVREQYF. The CDR3 region has the DNA TGTGCCACCAGCAGCGGACTAGTGAGAGAGCAGTACTTC. Full variable domain (outside the CDR3, taken from reference TRBV15 and TRBJ2-7): DAMVIQNPRYQVTQFGKPVTLSCSQTLNHNVMYWYQQKSSQAPKLLFHYYDKDFNNEADTPDNFQSRRPNTSFCFLDIRSPGLGDTAMYLCATSSGLVREQYFGPGTRLTVT.